The 29 T cell receptor beta chains below all came from one sample that was sequenced in a study of graft-versus-host responses after intestinal transplantation. Libraries were prepared by immunoSEQ multiplex PCR; TCRdb keeps only in-frame clonotypes and omits some of them. This sample has around 15,000 clones, with 74% found just once. Processing of graft tissue released intraepithelial and lamina propria lymphocytes. Sequences were derived from ileum tissue, sampled 14 days after transplant. Source of these receptors: a human patient who received an intestinal transplant, so some T cells may come from the graft donor.

The chain employs TRBV9 and TRBJ2-7; no clear D gene. V was cut by 0 bases and J by 0 bases, with 7 bases left in between. This CDR3 contains 14 residues. CDR1 is SGDLS and CDR2 is YYNGEE in the germline V gene. In nucleotides, the CDR3 is TGTGCCAGCAGCGTAGGTGGGGACTCCTACGAGCAGTACTTC. Its protein product is CASSVGGDSYEQYF.

The rearrangement links TRBV29-1 to TRBJ2-1, with a weak D call TRBD2 (5 bases). CDR1 is SQVTM and CDR2 is ANQGSEA in the germline V gene. The V and J ends lost 7 bases and 12 bases respectively, with 16 bases between them. The CDR3 sequence is 11 residues long. The CDR3 coding sequence is TGCAGCGCCGAAGGTGGAGGACTGCAGTTCTTC. This codes for CSAEGGGLQFF.

This chain connects TRBV6-6 to TRBJ1-1; D may be TRBD1 (5 bases). V was trimmed by 7 bases and J by 4 bases, leaving 16 bases between them. This CDR3 comprises 14 residues. CDR1 and CDR2 from the germline V gene are MNHNY and SVGAGI (reference sequence). CDR3 protein: CASINYAGGTEAFF. The CDR3, as DNA: TGTGCCAGCATTAACTATGCGGGGGGCACTGAAGCTTTCTTT.

This sequence joins TRBV7-9 and TRBJ2-7; 11 bases line up with TRBD2. The CDR3 covers 16 residues. J gave up 5 bases and V 3 bases, and 9 bases lay outside the gene matches. CDR1 is SEHNR and CDR2 is FQNEAQ in the germline V gene (reference sequence). The CDR3 coding sequence is TGTGCCAGCAGCTTGGGACTAGCGGTCCCCTTTGACGAGCAGTACTTC. Translated: CASSLGLAVPFDEQYF. Full variable domain (remainder filled in from reference TRBV7-9 and TRBJ2-7): DTGVSQNPRHKITKRGQNVTFRCDPISEHNRLYWYRQTLGQGPEFLTYFQNEAQLEKSRLLSDRFSAERPKGSFSTLEIQRTEQGDSAMYLCASSLGLAVPFDEQYFGPGTRLTVT.

V is TRBV5-1 and J is TRBJ2-7, with 8 bases that match TRBD1. The CDR3 runs to 16 residues. V shed 4 bases, J shed 2 bases, and the junction held 11 bases outside the gene matches. The germline V gene encodes CDR1 SGHRS and CDR2 YFSETQ. For the CDR3, the DNA is TGCGCCAGCAGCCTAGGCCGTCGACAGGGGCCCTACGAGCAGTACTTC. Translated: CASSLGRRQGPYEQYF.

This clone was recorded once. This chain uses TRBV7-9 with TRBJ2-2, with TRBD1 as a possible D gene (5 bases). The CDR3 length is 15 residues. Trimming cost V 1 base and J 7 bases, with 13 bases left between them. CDR1 is SEHNR, CDR2 FQNEAQ, per germline (reference sequence). CDR3 sequence: CASSLGLRDSGELFF. The DNA of the CDR3 is TGTGCCAGCAGCTTAGGGCTACGTGACAGCGGGGAGCTGTTTTTT.

This clone was seen only a few times. J is TRBJ2-3 and V is TRBV6-4; 9 nucleotides line up with TRBD2. Per germline, CDR1 MRHNA and CDR2 SNTAGT. The CDR3 extends over 15 amino acids. V shed 6 bases, J shed 0 bases, and the junction held 4 bases outside the gene matches. The CDR3 loop reads CASRETSGSTDTQYF. The CDR3 bases are TGTGCCAGCAGGGAAACTAGCGGGAGCACAGATACGCAGTATTTT.

The J gene is TRBJ2-3, the V gene TRBV5-1; 11 bases align to TRBD1. V lost 2 bases to trimming and J lost 3 bases; unmatched junction nucleotides: 2. Germline CDR1 reads SGHRS; CDR2 reads YFSETQ. The CDR3 is 15 amino acids. CDR3 region: CASSLGQGATDTQYF. CDR3 coding DNA: TGCGCCAGCAGCTTAGGACAGGGGGCGACAGATACGCAGTATTTT.

This clone came up a few times. The CDR3 DNA sequence: TGTGCCAGCAGTCTCGAGGGGGGTGGCGGGGAGCTGTTTTTT. Translation gives CASSLEGGGGELFF. The chain recombines TRBV25-1 with TRBJ2-2; D tentatively fits TRBD1 or TRBD2 (6 bases each). Between the trimmed V and J ends, which lost 5 bases and 7 bases, there was a span of 14 bases. This CDR3 is 14 amino acids long. From germline, CDR1 is MGHDK and CDR2 SYGVNS.

CDR3 in amino acids: CASSLGGRTGELFF. The DNA for the CDR3 is TGTGCCAGCAGCTTAGGGGGGAGGACCGGGGAGCTGTTTTTT. J is TRBJ2-2 and V is TRBV13, with D perhaps matching TRBD2 (6 bases). Trimming removed 0 bases from V and 5 bases from J, with 7 bases in between. Germline CDR1 reads PRHDT; CDR2 reads FYEKMQ (reference sequence). The CDR3 totals 14 residues.

This sequence joins TRBV14 and TRBJ2-7; 8 nucleotides agree with TRBD1. The CDR3 covers 14 residues. Germline CDR1 is SGHDN and CDR2 is FVKESK. Unmatched junction bases numbered 5, after V lost 2 bases and J lost 5 bases. In DNA form, the CDR3 reads TGTGCCAGCAGCCAATCCGGGACAGGCCACGAGCAGTACTTC. Protein product: CASSQSGTGHEQYF.

This clone was detected only a few times. V gene TRBV2 combines with J gene TRBJ2-1; the match to TRBD2 covers 12 bases. Germline loops: CDR1 SNHLY, CDR2 FYNNEI. The CDR3 totals 16 residues. V lost 6 bases, J lost 3 bases, and 6 bases stayed unmatched. The DNA for the CDR3 is TGTGCCAGCAGCGAGACACTAGCGGGGGGCTACAATGAGCAGTTCTTC. Translation gives CASSETLAGGYNEQFF.

The chain carries TRBV7-6 and TRBJ2-1; 12 positions agree with TRBD2. The CDR3 contains 20 residues. Germline values: CDR1 SGHVS, CDR2 FNYEAQ. V gave up 5 bases and J gave up 1 base; unmatched junction bases: 15. CDR3 sequence: CASSIADGLAGGWSYNEQFF. CDR3 nucleotide sequence: TGTGCCAGCAGCATCGCAGATGGGCTAGCGGGAGGGTGGTCCTACAATGAGCAGTTCTTC.

The rearrangement links TRBV4-2 to TRBJ2-1, with D possibly TRBD2 on 6 matching bases. This CDR3 spans 16 amino acids. Germline V gene sequence: CDR1 LGHNA, CDR2 YNFKEQ. The germline V and J ends were trimmed by 2 bases and 6 bases, with 17 bases remaining between them. DNA of the CDR3: TGTGCCAGCAGCCAAAGGCCCGGGGACGGGGGCAATGAGCAGTTCTTC. Its protein is CASSQRPGDGGNEQFF.

The CDR3 spells CASSTPRDRGFGNTIYF. The CDR3 nucleotides read TGTGCCAGCAGCACACCCCGGGACAGGGGATTTGGAAACACCATATATTTT. This sequence joins TRBV21-1 and TRBJ1-3; the table names TRBD1, a call not compared with the DNA. TRBV21-1 has pseudogene status. This CDR3 region has 17 residues.

The chain couples TRBV18 to TRBJ2-3; 7 nucleotides align to TRBD2. The J segment lost 1 base and the V segment lost 0 bases, leaving 4 bases of the junction unmatched. CDR1 and CDR2 from the germline V gene are KGHSH and LQKENI. This CDR3 has 16 amino acids. This CDR3 is CASSPPTGGGTDTQYF. CDR3 nucleotides: TGTGCCAGCTCACCACCGACGGGAGGAGGCACAGATACGCAGTATTTT.

This rearrangement joins TRBV28 to TRBJ2-5; TRBD1 matches at 9 bases. V dropped 6 bases and J dropped 4; count of bases not matched to a gene: 15. The germline V gene encodes CDR1 MDHEN and CDR2 SYDVKM. The CDR3 totals 17 residues. DNA for the CDR3: TGTGCCAGCAGCACCGGACAGGGGAATACATTATCAGAGACCCAGTACTTC. Protein product: CASSTGQGNTLSETQYF.

Here the CDR3 reads CARSLRSGGLIGRMETQYF. CDR3 nucleotide sequence: TGTGCCAGAAGCTTACGATCGGGGGGTTTAATAGGTCGAATGGAGACCCAGTACTTC. The V and J genes are TRBV5-3 and TRBJ2-5; 7 nucleotides line up with TRBD2. TRBV5-3 is flagged as an ORF with uncertain function. V lost 2 bases, J lost 5 bases, and 21 bases stayed unmatched. The CDR3 is 19 amino acids.

The rearrangement links TRBV4-1 to TRBJ2-1; D is undetermined. V was cut by 0 bases and J by 5 bases, with 5 bases left in between. There are 13 residues in the CDR3. The germline V gene encodes CDR1 MGHRA and CDR2 YSYEKL. CDR3 bases: TGCGCCAGCAGCCAAGACCAGCACAATGAGCAGTTCTTC. Its protein product is CASSQDQHNEQFF.

The genes are TRBV2 and TRBJ2-2; TRBD2 matches at 11 bases. The CDR3 extends over 16 amino acids. Germline V gives CDR1 SNHLY, CDR2 FYNNEI. With 5 bases clipped from V and 2 bases from J, the junction kept 4 bases outside the gene matches. Here the CDR3 DNA reads TGTGCCAGCAGTATACTAGCGGGGGACAACACCGGGGAGCTGTTTTTT. Its protein is CASSILAGDNTGELFF.

The rearrangement uses TRBV2 and TRBJ2-7; D might be TRBD2 (6 bases). Germline V gene data show CDR1 as SNHLY and CDR2 as FYNNEI. This CDR3 region has 14 residues. V dropped 7 bases and J dropped 0 bases, with 13 bases sitting between them. The CDR3 nucleotides read TGTGCCAGCACCGGCGGGGCCAGCTCCTACGAGCAGTACTTC. This gives the protein CASTGGASSYEQYF.

The chain couples TRBV5-1 to TRBJ2-7, with 10 bases matching TRBD1. CDR3 length: 15 residues. The germline V gene encodes CDR1 SGHRS and CDR2 YFSETQ. J was trimmed by 3 bases and V by 4 bases; bases with no gene match: 7. The CDR3, as DNA: TGCGCCAGCAGCCCTAGGGACAGGGGAATCTACGAGCAGTACTTC. Translation: CASSPRDRGIYEQYF.

This clone was found once. This chain uses TRBV7-2 with TRBJ2-3; D ambiguous. The V gene lost 5 bases and the J gene lost 6 bases, with 21 bases spanning the gap. This CDR3 is built from 16 residues. Germline V CDR1 and CDR2: SGHTA, FQGNSA. CDR3 in DNA: TGTGCCAGCAGCCCCTGGCGTGAACGGCAATGGGATACGCAGTATTTT. Amino acids: CASSPWRERQWDTQYF.

The chain is built from TRBV9 and TRBJ1-2; 8 bases fit TRBD1. CDR1 is SGDLS and CDR2 is YYNGEE in the germline V gene. This CDR3 has 15 residues. Losses at the gene ends were 4 bases for V and 8 bases for J; bases not matched to a gene: 13. The CDR3 coding sequence is TGTGCCAGCAGCCCCGAGACAGGGGCTGTTGACGGCTACACCTTC. Protein product: CASSPETGAVDGYTF.

The chain employs TRBV28 and TRBJ2-1; possibly TRBD2 for D (7 bases). Trimming shortened V by 4 bases and J by 4 bases, and 14 bases separated the two germline ends. Per germline, CDR1 MDHEN and CDR2 SYDVKM. This CDR3 has 15 amino acids. The CDR3 nucleotides are TGTGCCAGCAGTTCGGGCGGGGGCTCTTACAATGAGCAGTTCTTC. Translating gives CASSSGGGSYNEQFF.

The chain couples TRBV5-4 to TRBJ2-7; D uncertain. CDR3 length: 13 residues. CDR1 and CDR2 (germline): SGHNT, YYREEE (reference sequence). V gave up 3 bases and J gave up 3 bases, with 10 bases separating them. CDR3 DNA sequence: TGTGCCAGCAGCTCCTTGGACGGCTACGAGCAGTACTTC. Amino acid sequence: CASSSLDGYEQYF.

The chain recombines TRBV10-1 with TRBJ1-1, with 9 nucleotides matching TRBD1. Trimming cost V 1 base and J 10 bases; bases outside gene matches: 7. Germline V CDR1 and CDR2: WNHNN, SYGVQD (reference sequence). CDR3 length equals 14 residues. In DNA form, the CDR3 reads TGCGCCAGCAGTGAGTTTAGGACAGGGGAAGGAGCTTTCTTT. Its translation is CASSEFRTGEGAFF.

The rearrangement uses TRBV11-1 and TRBJ2-7, with D perhaps matching TRBD1 (5 bases). This CDR3 is built from 16 residues. The germline V and J ends were trimmed by 5 bases and 2 bases, with 19 bases remaining between them. Per germline, CDR1 SGHAT and CDR2 FQDESV (reference sequence). CDR3 protein: CASSDPPDTLTYEQYF. The DNA of the CDR3 is TGTGCCAGCAGCGATCCCCCGGACACCCTCACCTACGAGCAGTACTTC. Complete variable domain (other parts from reference TRBV11-1 and TRBJ2-7): EAEVAQSPRYKITEKSQAVAFWCDPISGHATLYWYRQILGQGPELLVQFQDESVVDDSQLPKDRFSAERLKGVDSTLKIQPAELGDSAMYLCASSDPPDTLTYEQYFGPGTRLTVT.

The chain is built from TRBV4-2 and TRBJ2-5; TRBD2 matches 7 bases. This CDR3 has 15 residues. CDR1 and CDR2 from the germline V gene are LGHNA and YNFKEQ. J lost 5 bases, V lost 4 bases, and 10 bases had no gene match. The CDR3 loop reads CASSRGGGPEETQYF. In nucleotides, the CDR3 is TGTGCCAGCAGCCGTGGGGGAGGGCCGGAGGAGACCCAGTACTTC.